This T cell receptor beta chain was observed in a study of Graves' ophthalmopathy and Graves' hyperthyroidism. Study outcomes and limitations: The model flagged ophthalmopathy progression at about 71% sensitivity and 72.22% specificity.

This clonotype was counted at least ten times. Its specificity is not known. Over 9.5 ml of fresh blood yielded the PBMCs by density gradient. The CDR3 totals 11 residues. Germline CDR1 is ENHRY and CDR2 is SYGVKD. Trimming removed 2 bases from V and 5 bases from J, with 3 bases in between. For repertoire sequencing, the TCR beta CDR3 regions were amplified from RNA transcripts. First-round RT-PCR used HTBI primers; second-round multiplex PCR followed. TCRdb passed the multiplex PCR reads through MiXCR, listing each CDR3 protein once. The sample lists about 640,000 distinct CDR3 sequences, about 40% occurring once.

Sequences were obtained from peripheral blood. The chain uses TRBV10-3 and TRBJ1-2, with D hard to call. This receptor was identified in an adult man with Graves' ophthalmopathy. The CDR3 DNA reads TGTGCCATCAGTGAGACATATGGCTACACCTTC. This codes for CAISETYGYTF.